The present T cell receptor beta chain was sequenced within a study of blood T cell repertoires in COVID-19 (dated by TCRdb to about 2020). Turning to the overall study: Samples covering the acute and convalescent phases of COVID-19 were provided by collaborators in the United States, Italy and Spain. The material from the prospective study consisted of cDNA or gDNA derived from T cells, B-cell-depleted T cells, or PBMCs. Subjects who had been exposed to COVID-19, were actively infected with it, or had recovered from it provided the deeply sampled blood TCRbeta repertoires that made up the dataset. A freely available public database, intended as a resource for researchers studying the immune response to SARS-CoV-2, is where the repertoires were released. Samples came from the ongoing ImmuneRACE study (first 160 participants) plus 1,254 subjects from 6 global collaborators. The sample metadata nearly always contained a de-identified subject ID, COVID-19 status, age in years and sex. HLA class I and class II types, where available, came from metadata supplied by the sample provider rather than from assay-based typing.

General study outcomes and caveats: The amount of clinical and demographic metadata varied by source and participant and was provided uncurated.

Collaborating institutions collected whole blood in K2EDTA tubes following their own protocols. For TCRbeta analysis, collaborator samples were shipped as frozen whole blood, as isolated PBMCs, or as DNA extracted from either sample type. With regard to this clone: Its antigen remains undetermined. No much larger clone is present one base from it, and per-base qualities are unavailable.

The immunoSEQ Assay, a bias-controlled multiplex PCR, was used to amplify TCRbeta CDR3 regions from genomic DNA. On the study's bioinformatics: Within the assay, amplification of reference gene primers was used to estimate how many nucleated cells each sample contained. To quantify the absolute abundance of each unique TCRbeta CDR3 rearrangement, sequence reads were collapsed and filtered. Productive Simpson clonality was computed per sample as the square root of Simpson's diversity index over productive rearrangements. What TCRdb holds here is the immuneACCESS table cut down to in-frame rearrangements. Part of the clones is not present; checked against another copy, under half of the missing clones reflect an unresolved V gene, and the others are unexplained. V and J calls and clone size are as listed in that table; D and trimming were resolved from the DNA. The sample includes under 250,000 clones, with around 82% observed a single time. The ten biggest clones cover approximately 4% of the sample.

The trim is 6 bases for V and 0 bases for J, with a gap of 11 bases between the germline ends. CDR1 and CDR2, per the germline V gene, are MDHEN and SYDVKM. The CDR3 sequence holds 14 residues, the cysteine and phenylalanine included. Only CDR3 DNA is held: 42 bases, read in frame from base 1. Sequenced: peripheral blood. The rearranged chain carries TRBV28 and TRBJ1-1; TRBD1 is a possible D gene, resting on 6 matching bases. The source is an elderly woman with acute or convalescent COVID-19. CDR3 loop: CASRIQGLNTEAFF. The DNA sequence is given as TGTGCCAGCAGAATCCAGGGGCTGAACACTGAAGCTTTCTTT. Where the CDR3 stops, the reference TRBV28 and TRBJ1-1 genes take over; the full variable domain is DVKVTQSSRYLVKRTGEKVFLECVQDMDHENMFWYRQDPGLGLRLIYFSYDVKMKEKGDIPEGYSVSREKKERFSLILESASTNQTSMYLCASRIQGLNTEAFFGQGTRLTVV.